Below are 21 T cell receptor beta chains sequenced from a single sample in a study of CD8 T cells in Susac syndrome. Random hexamers served to reverse transcribe about 0.45 to 1 ug RNA. MiXCR, applied by TCRdb to the immunoSEQ multiplex PCR reads, yields one record per CDR3 protein. The sample lists over 130,000 distinct CDR3 sequences; 85% to 95% were seen once. Material for sequencing was CD4+ T cells from PBMCs. These receptors all come from a human donor with Susac syndrome.

The V gene is TRBV29-1, the J gene TRBJ2-5; D gene unclear. Trimming removed 5 bases at V and 3 bases at J, with 13 bases between. The CDR3 is 13 residues long. CDR1 SQVTM and CDR2 ANQGSEA come from the germline V gene. This chain's CDR3 is CSVRALLKETQYF. CDR3 in DNA: TGCAGCGTTCGGGCTCTTCTGAAAGAGACCCAGTACTTC.

The genes are TRBV6-2 or TRBV6-3 and TRBJ2-7, with 10 positions matching TRBD2. Looked up from germline, CDR1 is MNHEY and CDR2 is SVGEGT. V was pared by 4 bases and J by 2 bases, with 17 bases of the junction left unmatched. The CDR3 is made up of 19 amino acids. CDR3 sequence (DNA): TGTGCCAGCAGTTTAATTACCAGCGGGAGGGCGGAAATCGCCTACGAGCAGTACTTC. This translates into CASSLITSGRAEIAYEQYF.

This clonotype was observed once. This chain joins TRBV12-3 or TRBV12-4 and TRBJ1-2, with 8 bases fitting TRBD1. This CDR3 contains 15 residues. J lost 4 bases, V lost 6 bases, and 10 bases had no gene match. The CDR3 spells CASSPQGAASYGYTF. The CDR3 DNA reads TGTGCCAGCAGCCCGCAGGGGGCGGCCTCCTATGGCTACACCTTC.

This clonotype came up once. Here the CDR3 reads CASGAPAYNEQFF. CDR3 coding DNA: TGTGCCAGCGGCGCCCCCGCTTACAATGAGCAGTTCTTC. The chain couples TRBV6-2 or TRBV6-3 to TRBJ2-1; D unclear. The CDR3 sequence is 13 residues long. Between the trimmed V and J ends, which lost 8 bases and 4 bases, there was a span of 12 bases. In germline, CDR1 is MNHEY, CDR2 SVGEGT.

The V and J genes are TRBV4-1 and TRBJ1-5, with D perhaps TRBD1 (5 bases). This CDR3 region has 17 residues. The germline CDR1 and CDR2 sequences are MGHRA and YSYEKL. V lost 1 base to trimming and J lost 3 bases, with 16 bases between them. The CDR3 DNA reads as TGCGCCAGCAGCCAAGGACGGCAGGGCCCGCACAATCAGCCCCAGCATTTT. It translates to CASSQGRQGPHNQPQHF.

V is TRBV6-1 and J is TRBJ2-7, with D perhaps TRBD1 (5 bases). In germline, CDR1 is MNHNS, CDR2 SASEGT. The CDR3 runs to 14 residues. V was shortened by 0 bases and J by 5 bases, with 11 bases between the two germline ends. CDR3 region: CASSEAGRANEQYF. CDR3 coding DNA: TGTGCCAGCAGTGAAGCCGGCAGGGCCAACGAGCAGTACTTC.

The rearrangement links TRBV5-1 to TRBJ2-7; TRBD2 matches 10 bases. Germline trimming cut 0 bases from V and 5 bases from J; bases unmatched to any gene: 2. This CDR3 comprises 14 residues. In germline, CDR1 is SGHRS, CDR2 YFSETQ. The CDR3 DNA reads as TGCGCCAGCAGCTTGGGTCTAGCGGGAGACGAGCAGTACTTC. It is translated as CASSLGLAGDEQYF.

This chain connects TRBV7-9 to TRBJ2-7; D not resolved. Germline-derived CDR1 and CDR2 are SEHNR and FQNEAQ (reference sequence). Trimming pared 1 base from V and 4 bases from J, leaving 8 bases between. The CDR3 has 13 residues. CDR3 loop: CASSLESPYEQYF. CDR3 bases: TGTGCCAGCAGCTTAGAGAGTCCGTACGAGCAGTACTTC.

This chain uses TRBV14 with TRBJ2-6; D is unclear. This CDR3 contains 15 residues. Deletions cut 1 base from V and 4 bases from J, with 8 bases between. CDR1 SGHDN and CDR2 FVKESK come from the germline V gene. CDR3 nucleotide sequence: TGTGCCAGCAGCCAAGGACTGCGCGGGGCCAACGTCCTGACTTTC. It specifies CASSQGLRGANVLTF.

The chain carries TRBV4-1 and TRBJ2-1; D gene uncertain. Trimming took off 1 base at V and 8 bases at J, with 12 bases between the two ends. CDR3 length: 14 amino acids. The germline gives CDR1 MGHRA, CDR2 YSYEKL. CDR3 protein: CASSQVRARDEQFF. The DNA of the CDR3 is TGCGCCAGCAGCCAAGTTCGAGCAAGGGATGAGCAGTTCTTC.

V and J are TRBV29-1 and TRBJ2-3; D gene ambiguous. Germline V gene lookup returns CDR1 SQVTM and CDR2 ANQGSEA. V lost 6 bases and J 2 bases, leaving 15 bases between the germline ends. This CDR3 is 14 amino acids long. The CDR3 protein is CSVGNRVSTDTQYF. DNA for the CDR3: TGCAGCGTCGGAAATAGGGTCTCCACAGATACGCAGTATTTT.

J is TRBJ2-1 and V is TRBV7-8, with D possibly TRBD1 on 5 matching bases. The CDR3 length is 16 residues. Germline loops: CDR1 SGHVS, CDR2 FQNEAQ. The V end was cut by 5 bases, the J end by 4 bases, with 18 bases between. The DNA for the CDR3 is TGTGCCAGCAGCCCAACTATTGGGGCAGTATACAATGAGCAGTTCTTC. Protein sequence: CASSPTIGAVYNEQFF.

The chain couples TRBV7-9 to TRBJ2-6; TRBD2 matches 11 bases. Germline-derived CDR1 and CDR2 are SEHNR and FQNEAQ (reference sequence). This CDR3 has 18 residues. Trimming removed 1 base from V and 4 bases from J; junction bases left unmatched: 6. The CDR3 loop is CASSLGLAGGRGANVLTF. Written as DNA, the CDR3 is TGTGCCAGCAGCTTAGGCCTAGCGGGGGGCCGAGGGGCCAACGTCCTGACTTTC.

The chain employs TRBV30 and TRBJ1-2; 8 bases align to TRBD1. This CDR3 has 13 residues. Germline V gene data show CDR1 as GTSNPN and CDR2 as SVGIG (reference sequence). The V segment lost 0 bases and the J segment 7 bases; nucleotides outside the gene matches: 4. DNA for the CDR3: TGTGCCTGGAGTGTGTCGGACAGGGCTGGCTACACCTTC. Translation gives CAWSVSDRAGYTF.

The genes are TRBV27 and TRBJ2-3; 7 bases align to TRBD2. Trimming removed 3 bases from V and 7 bases from J; junction bases left unmatched: 1. Germline CDR1 reads MNHEY; CDR2 reads SMNVEV (reference sequence). The CDR3 spans 12 residues. CDR3 in DNA: TGTGCCAGCAGTTTCGGGGGGAATACGCAGTATTTT. This gives the protein CASSFGGNTQYF.

The J gene is TRBJ2-1, the V gene TRBV5-1; D unclear. CDR1 and CDR2 from the germline V gene are SGHRS and YFSETQ. The CDR3 covers 13 residues. Trimming removed 0 bases at V and 7 bases at J, with 8 bases between. This CDR3 is CASSLDPGNEQFF. Written as DNA, the CDR3 is TGCGCCAGCAGCTTGGATCCTGGGAATGAGCAGTTCTTC.

The chain links TRBV12-3 or TRBV12-4 to TRBJ2-1, with 11 bases lining up with TRBD2. CDR3 length: 14 residues. V shed 3 bases, J shed 10 bases, and the junction held 5 bases outside the gene matches. DNA for the CDR3: TGTGCCAGCAGTTTTAGCGGGGGGGCCAGAGAGCAGTTCTTC. This encodes CASSFSGGAREQFF.

The CDR3 region has the DNA TGTGCCTGGAGCGGCATTACAGATGCTTTCTTT. Translating gives CAWSGITDAFF. The chain has TRBV30 and TRBJ1-1; D unclear. There are 11 residues in the CDR3. Per germline, CDR1 GTSNPN and CDR2 SVGIG (reference sequence). The V end was cut by 3 bases, the J end by 11 bases, with 13 bases between.

This rearrangement joins TRBV20-1 to TRBJ2-2, with 8 bases that match TRBD2. From germline, CDR1 is DFQATT and CDR2 SNEGSKA (reference sequence). V lost 3 bases, J lost 2 bases, and 5 bases stayed unmatched. The CDR3 consists of 15 residues. The CDR3 sequence is CSASLAGGNTGELFF. The DNA of the CDR3 is TGCAGTGCTAGTCTGGCGGGAGGCAACACCGGGGAGCTGTTTTTT.

The gene calls are TRBV2 and TRBJ1-3; D is unclear. Germline loops: CDR1 SNHLY, CDR2 FYNNEI. CDR3 length equals 14 residues. V gave up 4 bases and J gave up 2 bases, with 9 bases separating them. CDR3: CASSAAGPGNTIYF. In DNA form, the CDR3 reads TGTGCCAGCAGTGCTGCAGGCCCTGGAAACACCATATATTTT.

CDR3 loop: CASSLRGQGNQPQHF. The CDR3 DNA reads TGTGCCAGCAGTTTAAGGGGTCAGGGGAATCAGCCCCAGCATTTT. The chain joins TRBV28 to TRBJ1-5; possible D gene TRBD1, 6 bases. The CDR3 is 15 residues long. Germline V gene data show CDR1 as MDHEN and CDR2 as SYDVKM. Trimming cost V 2 bases and J 4 bases, with 12 bases left between them.